This T cell receptor (beta chain) was found in a study of T cell responses to AZD1222 COVID-19 vaccine. Study observations and caveats: With two AZD1222 doses given, Spike-specific TCR breadth and depth both rose. The span of vaccine-associated CD4 TCRs extended across spike, with dominance at 160-218 and 743-854.

V trimming: 5 bases; J trimming: 2 bases; junction bases outside the gene matches: 9. Per germline, CDR1 LNHDA and CDR2 SQIVND (reference sequence). This CDR3 spans 15 amino acids. Using immunoSEQ multiplex PCR, the repertoire was profiled, and TCRdb retains in-frame clones only, with some absent. The sample holds roughly 140,000 clones, around 86% seen once. This clone was found a few times. The antigen is not known. The sequence was obtained from an adult in good health. The source was peripheral blood, collected on day 0 of MenACWY control vaccination. The chain couples TRBV19 to TRBJ2-7, with 7 bases identical to TRBD1. The CDR3 region is CASSPKGTATYEQYF. The CDR3 coding sequence is TGTGCCAGTAGTCCGAAGGGGACAGCAACCTACGAGCAGTACTTC.